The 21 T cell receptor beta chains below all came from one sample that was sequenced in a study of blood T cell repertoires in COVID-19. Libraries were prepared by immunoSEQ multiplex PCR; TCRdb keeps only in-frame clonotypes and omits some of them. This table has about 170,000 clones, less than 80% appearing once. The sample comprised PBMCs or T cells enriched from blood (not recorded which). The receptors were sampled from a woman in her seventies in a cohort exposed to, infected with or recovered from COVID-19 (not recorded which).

The CDR3 coding sequence is TGTGCCAGCTCACCACTTAGGGGAGGCCATTACACAGATACGCAGTATTTT. It translates to CASSPLRGGHYTDTQYF. The chain combines TRBV18 with TRBJ2-3; D perhaps matches TRBD2 (6 bases). This CDR3 is built from 17 residues. Trimming took 1 base from V and 2 from J, leaving 16 bases between them. Per germline, CDR1 KGHSH and CDR2 LQKENI. Using reference TRBV18 and TRBJ2-3 for the parts outside the CDR3, the full variable domain is NAGVMQNPRHLVRRRGQEARLRCSPMKGHSHVYWYRQLPEEGLKFMVYLQKENIIDESGMPKERFSAEFPKEGPSILRIQQVVRGDSAAYFCASSPLRGGHYTDTQYFGPGTRLTVL.

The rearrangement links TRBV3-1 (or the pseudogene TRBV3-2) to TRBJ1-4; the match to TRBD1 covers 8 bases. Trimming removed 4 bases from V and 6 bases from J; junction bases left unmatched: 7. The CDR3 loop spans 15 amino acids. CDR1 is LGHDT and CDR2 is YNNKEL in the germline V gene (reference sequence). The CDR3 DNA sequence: TGTGCCAGCAGCCTGACAGGGGCATCCGATGAAAAACTGTTTTTT. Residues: CASSLTGASDEKLFF.

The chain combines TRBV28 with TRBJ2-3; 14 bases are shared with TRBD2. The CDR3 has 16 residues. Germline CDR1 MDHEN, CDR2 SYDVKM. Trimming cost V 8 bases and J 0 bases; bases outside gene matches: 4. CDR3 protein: CASLGLAGGSTDTQYF. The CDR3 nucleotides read TGTGCCAGCCTCGGACTAGCGGGAGGTAGCACAGATACGCAGTATTTT.

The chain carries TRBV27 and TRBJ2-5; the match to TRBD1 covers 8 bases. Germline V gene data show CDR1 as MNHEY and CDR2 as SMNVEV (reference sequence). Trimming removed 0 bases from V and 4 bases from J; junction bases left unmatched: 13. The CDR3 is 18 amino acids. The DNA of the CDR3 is TGTGCCAGCAGTTTATCAGGCTGGCAGGGGGCTCAGGGAGAGACCCAGTACTTC. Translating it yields CASSLSGWQGAQGETQYF.

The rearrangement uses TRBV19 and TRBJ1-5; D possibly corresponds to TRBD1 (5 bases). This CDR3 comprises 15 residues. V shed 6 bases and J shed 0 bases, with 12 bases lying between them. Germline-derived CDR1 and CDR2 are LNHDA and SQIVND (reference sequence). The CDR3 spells CASSGTAYSNQPQHF. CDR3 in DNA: TGTGCCAGTAGCGGGACTGCTTATAGCAATCAGCCCCAGCATTTT.

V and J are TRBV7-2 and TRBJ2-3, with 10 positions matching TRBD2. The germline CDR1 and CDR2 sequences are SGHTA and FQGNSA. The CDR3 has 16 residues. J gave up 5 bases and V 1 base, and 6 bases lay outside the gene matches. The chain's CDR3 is CASSLVGLAGEDTQYF. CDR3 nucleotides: TGTGCCAGCAGCTTAGTTGGTCTAGCGGGAGAAGATACGCAGTATTTT.

The CDR3 here is CASSAGRPTESGANVLTF. CDR3 DNA: TGTGCCAGCTCAGCTGGCCGGCCCACGGAGTCCGGGGCCAACGTCCTGACTTTC. This chain joins TRBV18 and TRBJ2-6; D gene uncertain. Germline V gene lookup returns CDR1 KGHSH and CDR2 LQKENI. The CDR3 has 18 amino acids. V was shortened by 5 bases and J by 4 bases, with 21 bases between the two germline ends.

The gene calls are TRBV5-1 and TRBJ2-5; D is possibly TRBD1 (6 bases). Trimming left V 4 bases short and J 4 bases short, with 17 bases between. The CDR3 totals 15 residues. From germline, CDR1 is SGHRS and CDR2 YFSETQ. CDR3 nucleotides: TGCGCCAGCAGCAGAAACAGGGTTTTAGGAGAGACCCAGTACTTC. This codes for CASSRNRVLGETQYF.

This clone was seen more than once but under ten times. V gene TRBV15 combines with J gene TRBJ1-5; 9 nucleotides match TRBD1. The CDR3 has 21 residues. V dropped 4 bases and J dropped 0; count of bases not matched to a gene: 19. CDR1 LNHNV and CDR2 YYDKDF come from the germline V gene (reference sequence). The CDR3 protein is CATSTRSLPGQGPYSNQPQHF. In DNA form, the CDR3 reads TGTGCCACCAGCACCCGCTCCCTCCCGGGACAGGGACCCTATAGCAATCAGCCCCAGCATTTT.

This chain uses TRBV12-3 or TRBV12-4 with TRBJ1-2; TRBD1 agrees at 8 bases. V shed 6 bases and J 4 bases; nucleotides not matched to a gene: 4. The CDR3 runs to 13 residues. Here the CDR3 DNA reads TGTGCCAGCAGCACAACAGGGGGCTATGGCTACACCTTC. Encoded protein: CASSTTGGYGYTF.

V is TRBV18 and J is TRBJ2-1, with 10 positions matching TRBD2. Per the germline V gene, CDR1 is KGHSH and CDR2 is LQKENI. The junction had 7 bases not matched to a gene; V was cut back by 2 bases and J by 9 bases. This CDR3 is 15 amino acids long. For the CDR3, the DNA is TGTGCCAGCTCACCAGAGGCTAGCGGGAGAAGTGAGCAGTTCTTC. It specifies CASSPEASGRSEQFF.

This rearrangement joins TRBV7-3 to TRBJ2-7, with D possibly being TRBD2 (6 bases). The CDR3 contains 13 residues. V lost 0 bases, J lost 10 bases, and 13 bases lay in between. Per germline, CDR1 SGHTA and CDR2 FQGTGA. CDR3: CASSLTWDFGQYF. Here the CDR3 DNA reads TGTGCCAGCAGCTTAACCTGGGACTTCGGCCAGTACTTC.

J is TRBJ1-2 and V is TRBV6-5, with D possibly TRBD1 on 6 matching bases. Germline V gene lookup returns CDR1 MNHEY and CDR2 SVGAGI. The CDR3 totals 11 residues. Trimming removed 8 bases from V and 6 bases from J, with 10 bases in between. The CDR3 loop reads CASHTGNGYTF. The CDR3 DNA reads TGTGCCAGCCACACAGGGAATGGCTACACCTTC.

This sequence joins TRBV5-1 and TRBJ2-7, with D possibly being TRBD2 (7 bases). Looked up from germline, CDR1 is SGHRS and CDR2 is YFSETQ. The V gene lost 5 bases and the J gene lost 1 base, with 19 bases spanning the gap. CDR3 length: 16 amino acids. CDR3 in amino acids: CASSPKGGGSSYEQYF. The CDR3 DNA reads TGCGCCAGCAGTCCCAAGGGGGGGGGTTCGTCCTACGAGCAGTACTTC. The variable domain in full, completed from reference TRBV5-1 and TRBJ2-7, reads KAGVTQTPRYLIKTRGQQVTLSCSPISGHRSVSWYQQTPGQGLQFLFEYFSETQRNKGNFPGRFSGRQFSNSRSEMNVSTLELGDSALYLCASSPKGGGSSYEQYFGPGTRLTVT.

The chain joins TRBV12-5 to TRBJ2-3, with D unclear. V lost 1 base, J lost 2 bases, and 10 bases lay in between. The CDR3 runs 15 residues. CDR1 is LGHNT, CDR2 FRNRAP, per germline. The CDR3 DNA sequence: TGTGCTAGTGGTTTGGCCTACAGTTCCACAGATACGCAGTATTTT. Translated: CASGLAYSSTDTQYF.

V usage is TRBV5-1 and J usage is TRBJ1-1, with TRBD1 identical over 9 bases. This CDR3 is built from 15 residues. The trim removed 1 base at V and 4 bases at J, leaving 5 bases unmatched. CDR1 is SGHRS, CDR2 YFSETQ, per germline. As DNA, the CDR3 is TGCGCCAGCAGCTTGATGACAGGGGGGATCACTGAAGCTTTCTTT. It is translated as CASSLMTGGITEAFF.

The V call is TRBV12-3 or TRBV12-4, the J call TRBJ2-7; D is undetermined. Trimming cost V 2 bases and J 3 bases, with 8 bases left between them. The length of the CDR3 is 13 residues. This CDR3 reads CASSLSVNYEQYF. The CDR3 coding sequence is TGTGCCAGCAGTTTATCCGTAAACTACGAGCAGTACTTC.

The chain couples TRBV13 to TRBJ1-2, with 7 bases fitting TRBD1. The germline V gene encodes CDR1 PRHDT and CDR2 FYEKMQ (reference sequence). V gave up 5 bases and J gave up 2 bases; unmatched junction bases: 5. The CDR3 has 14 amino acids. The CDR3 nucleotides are TGTGCCAGCAGCCACCAGACAGGGAACTATGGCTACACCTTC. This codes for CASSHQTGNYGYTF.

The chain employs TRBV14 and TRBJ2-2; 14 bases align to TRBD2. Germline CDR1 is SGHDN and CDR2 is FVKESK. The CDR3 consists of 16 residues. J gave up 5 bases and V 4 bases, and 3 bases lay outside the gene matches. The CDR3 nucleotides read TGTGCCAGCAGCCCAGGACTAGCGGGAGGAACCGGGGAGCTGTTTTTT. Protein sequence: CASSPGLAGGTGELFF. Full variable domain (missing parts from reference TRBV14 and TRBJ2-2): EAGVTQFPSHSVIEKGQTVTLRCDPISGHDNLYWYRRVMGKEIKFLLHFVKESKQDESGMPNNRFLAERTGGTYSTLKVQPAELEDSGVYFCASSPGLAGGTGELFFGEGSRLTVL.

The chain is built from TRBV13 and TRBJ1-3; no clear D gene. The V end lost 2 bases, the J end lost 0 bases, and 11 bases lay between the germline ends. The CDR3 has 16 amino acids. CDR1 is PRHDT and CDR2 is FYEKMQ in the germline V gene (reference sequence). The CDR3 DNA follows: TGTGCCAGCAGCTTAAGAGTTAGGAGCTCTGGAAACACCATATATTTT. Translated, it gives CASSLRVRSSGNTIYF.

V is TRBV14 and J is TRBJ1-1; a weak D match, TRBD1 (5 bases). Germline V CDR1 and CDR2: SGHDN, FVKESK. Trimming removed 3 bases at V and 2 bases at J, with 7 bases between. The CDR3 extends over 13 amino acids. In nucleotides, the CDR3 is TGTGCCAGCAGCCACGGGACTAACACTGAAGCTTTCTTT. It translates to CASSHGTNTEAFF.